The rows below give T cell receptor beta chains drawn from one sample of a study of blood T cell repertoires in COVID-19. The repertoire was sequenced with immunoSEQ multiplex PCR; TCRdb's copy has only in-frame clones and lacks some. The sample records fewer than 250,000 clones, approximately 85% being singletons. The source material was peripheral blood. These receptors were taken from a woman in her seventies with active or convalescent COVID-19. The CDR3 runs from the conserved cysteine through the conserved F or W. A D gene is named only where the DNA matches it firmly. Some rows have no size entry. The others give once, few or many, or a class for an expanded clone.

v_gene	j_gene	abundance	d_gene	CDR3nt	CDR3aa
TRBV19	TRBJ1-2	-	TRBD1	TGTGCCAGTAGTGCATCGGGACAGACCTTATATGGCTACACCTTC	CASSASGQTLYGYTF
TRBV10-3	TRBJ1-2	few	TRBD1	TGTGCCATCAGGGACAGGGGACGATCTAACTATGGCTACACCTTC	CAIRDRGRSNYGYTF
TRBV4-2	TRBJ1-5	-	-	TGTGCCAGCAGCCAAGAGACCGGGACTACATTTCAGCCCCAGCATTTT	CASSQETGTTFQPQHF
TRBV7-6	TRBJ2-1	many	TRBD2	TGTGCCAGCAGCTTAGTGGGGGGGGTAGGGTACAATGAGCAGTTCTTC	CASSLVGGVGYNEQFF
TRBV9	TRBJ2-3	-	TRBD2	TGTGCCAGCAGCTCATCCGGGACTAGCGGGACAGATACGCAGTATTTT	CASSSSGTSGTDTQYF
TRBV7-3	TRBJ2-2	-	-	TGTGCCAGCAGGATGGGCAGGGAGGCCGGGGAGCTGTTTTTT	CASRMGREAGELFF
TRBV15	TRBJ1-5	-	-	TGTGCCACCAGCAGAGACTGGGGGGAGGGTAGCAATCAGCCCCAGCATTTT	CATSRDWGEGSNQPQHF
TRBV28	TRBJ2-5	few	TRBD2	TGTGCCAGCAGTAAACTAGCGGGAGGATCGGAGACCCAGTACTTC	CASSKLAGGSETQYF
TRBV9	TRBJ2-1	-	-	TGTGCCAGCAGCGTAGGAGTGTCTGAGCAGTTCTTC	CASSVGVSEQFF
TRBV14	TRBJ2-3	-	TRBD2	TGTGCCAGCAGCCAAGTTGGGGGACTAAGCTGGTATTTT	CASSQVGGLSWYF
TRBV11-2	TRBJ2-5	-	TRBD2	TGTGCCAGCAGCTTACTAGCGGGAGATCAGGAGACCCAGTACTTC	CASSLLAGDQETQYF
TRBV19	TRBJ1-2	-	TRBD1	TGTGCCAGTAGTGGTTCCGGGACAGGCGTTTTTGCGAATGGCTACACCTTC	CASSGSGTGVFANGYTF
TRBV29-1	TRBJ1-4	-	-	TGCAGCGTTGTTTCAGCGGGGGGTAAGAGTGAAAAACTGTTTTTT	CSVVSAGGKSEKLFF
TRBV5-3	TRBJ2-7	-	-	TGTGCCAGAAGCTTGCGGGTTGGCAGGGGATCGTCCGAGCAGTACTTC	CARSLRVGRGSSEQYF
TRBV27	TRBJ2-7	-	-	TGTGCCAGCAGTTATGGGGCCTCCTACGAGCAGTACTTC	CASSYGASYEQYF
TRBV6-2/TRBV6-3	TRBJ2-1	-	TRBD2	TGTGCCAGCAGTTACTCGTTTGCTAGCGGAAACTACAATGAGCAGTTCTTC	CASSYSFASGNYNEQFF
TRBV6-5	TRBJ2-5	-	-	TGTGCCAGCTCATCGAGGGCCCAGTACTTC	CASSSRAQYF
TRBV6-4	TRBJ2-3	-	TRBD1	TGTGCCAGCAGTGTGACAGGGAATGGAGGCACAGATACGCAGTATTTT	CASSVTGNGGTDTQYF
TRBV4-2	TRBJ2-7	-	TRBD2	TGTGCCAGCAGCCCCGGGACTAGCGGGCCGACCTACGAGCAGTACTTC	CASSPGTSGPTYEQYF
TRBV4-1	TRBJ2-7	-	-	TGCGCCAGCAGCCAAGGCGGGGCCTCCTACGAGCAGTACTTC	CASSQGGASYEQYF
TRBV3-1/TRBV3-2	TRBJ2-1	-	TRBD2	TGTGCCAGCCGCGGGGGGGGATACAATGAGCAGTTCTTC	CASRGGGYNEQFF
TRBV18	TRBJ2-3	-	TRBD1	TGTGCCAGCTCACAGGGACAGGCGCCAGATACGCAGTATTTT	CASSQGQAPDTQYF
TRBV5-4	TRBJ2-1	few	-	TGTGCCAGCAGCTTGGTCGCGGGACCAGACAATGAGCAGTTCTTC	CASSLVAGPDNEQFF
TRBV6-5	TRBJ2-1	-	TRBD2	TGTGCCATTATGGGGACTAAAAATGAGCAGTTCTTC	CAIMGTKNEQFF
TRBV6-5	TRBJ1-6	-	TRBD1	TGTGCCAGCACATGGTTGGGACAGGGGGGTTCACCCCTCCACTTT	CASTWLGQGGSPLHF
TRBV28	TRBJ2-3	-	TRBD1	TGTGCCAGCAGTACACAGGGGGCCCGAGATACGCAGTATTTT	CASSTQGARDTQYF
TRBV4-1	TRBJ2-3	once	TRBD2	TGCGCCAGCAGCCAAGTGGCTAGCGGGAGGCCGGAAGCAGATACGCAGTATTTT	CASSQVASGRPEADTQYF
TRBV4-2	TRBJ2-3	-	TRBD2	TGTGCCAGCAGCCAGGGGACTAGCGGGAGGCCGGATACGCAGTATTTT	CASSQGTSGRPDTQYF
TRBV7-9	TRBJ2-3	-	TRBD2	TGTGCCAGCAGCTTAGGGCTAGCGGGCACAGATACGCAGTATTTT	CASSLGLAGTDTQYF
TRBV6-5	TRBJ2-1	-	-	TGTGCCAGCAGTCTGCGGACCAACGCTCGGGGTGAGCAGTTCTTC	CASSLRTNARGEQFF
TRBV10-3	TRBJ2-7	once	-	TGTGCCATCAGTAGGACAGACAAGACCTTCTCCTACGAGCAGTACTTC	CAISRTDKTFSYEQYF
TRBV5-1	TRBJ2-5	-	-	TGCGCCAGCAGACTGGATGGGGGGAGCGAGACCCAGTACTTC	CASRLDGGSETQYF
TRBV18	TRBJ2-7	-	TRBD1	TGTGCCAGCTCACTTACTCGAGGGGGCGGGACAGGGCTCTACGAGCAGTACTTC	CASSLTRGGGTGLYEQYF
TRBV29-1	TRBJ1-1	-	TRBD1	TGCAGCGTTCAACCGCCGGGACAGGCGAACACTGAAGCTTTCTTT	CSVQPPGQANTEAFF
TRBV5-1	TRBJ2-2	-	-	TGCGCCAGCATGGTTTGGGGCCAGGGCACCGGGGAGCTGTTTTTT	CASMVWGQGTGELFF
TRBV6-2/TRBV6-3	TRBJ2-7	-	TRBD1	TGTGCCAGCAGTTACTCGAAAGTCAGGACAGGAGCTAGAACGTACGAGCAGTACTTC	CASSYSKVRTGARTYEQYF
TRBV11-3	TRBJ1-3	-	-	TGTGCCAGCGCCCAGGGGACTGGAAACACCATATATTTT	CASAQGTGNTIYF
TRBV5-1	TRBJ1-1	-	-	TGCGCCAGCAGCTTGGACCGGAGTCTGAACACTGAAGCTTTCTTT	CASSLDRSLNTEAFF
TRBV4-2	TRBJ2-7	-	-	TGTGCCAGCAGCCCGTCGGGAGAGTTCTACGAGCAGTACTTC	CASSPSGEFYEQYF
TRBV7-2	TRBJ2-1	-	-	TGTGCCAGCAGCTTAACTCCACTCCTATACAATGAGCAGTTCTTC	CASSLTPLLYNEQFF
TRBV19	TRBJ2-3	-	-	TGTGCCAGTAGTTCCGGGACAATAGATACGCAGTATTTT	CASSSGTIDTQYF
TRBV5-1	TRBJ2-7	-	TRBD2	TGCGCCAGCAGCCGTCCCCTAGCGGCAGGGCCAGGTGGCGAGCAGTACTTC	CASSRPLAAGPGGEQYF
TRBV19	TRBJ2-3	-	-	TGTGCCAGTAGTACCATGACAGGCCCAAATACGCAGTATTTT	CASSTMTGPNTQYF
TRBV7-9	TRBJ2-7	-	TRBD1	TGTGCCAGCAGCTCGGGACAGGCCCCTCGGGAGCAGTACTTC	CASSSGQAPREQYF
TRBV6-6	TRBJ1-5	-	TRBD1	TGTGCCAGTCGACAGGGTAATAGCAATCAGCCCCAGCATTTT	CASRQGNSNQPQHF
TRBV7-3	TRBJ2-7	-	TRBD2	TGTGCCAGCAGCCCAAGCGGGAGGGGAGTCTACGAGCAGTACTTC	CASSPSGRGVYEQYF